Listed below are T cell receptor beta chains from one sample, sequenced in a study of shared clonotypes between healthy human individuals. Produced via immunoSEQ multiplex PCR; TCRdb's table is partial and in-frame only. The sample shows millions of clones, around 93% of them seen only once. The sample consisted of naive CD8+ T cells from PBMCs. These receptors were obtained from a man aged 18 to 30 in good health. Some clones in this sample may be carry-over from other donors' samples. CDR3s include the opening cysteine and the closing phenylalanine or tryptophan. The size entry is marked missing in some rows and otherwise reads once, few, many or a size class.

j_call v_call clone_size cdr3_aa
TRBJ2-5 TRBV11-2 . CASSPAAFQETQYF
TRBJ1-2 TRBV12-5 . CASGLEPKRGYTF
TRBJ1-2 TRBV5-1 . CASSRGQGDGYTF
TRBJ1-1 TRBV6-5 few CASTMGGMTEAFF
TRBJ1-5 TRBV4-1 . CASSQEDRGSLFGNQPQHF
TRBJ2-7 TRBV4-1 . CASSQVTESSYEQYF
TRBJ2-1 TRBV7-9 . CASSQTTNEQFF
TRBJ2-7 TRBV4-3 . CASSQSQGADTGYEQYF
TRBJ2-7 TRBV28 . CASSLFGGSYEQYF
TRBJ1-5 TRBV28 . CASSVGFSNQPQHF
TRBJ1-4 TRBV7-6 once CASSPENRANEKLFF
TRBJ2-7 TRBV7-9 . CASSAFDSEQYF
TRBJ2-5 TRBV30 . CAWSWTSGRKETQYF
TRBJ2-2 TRBV5-1 once CASSFGPTGTWELFF
TRBJ2-3 TRBV27 . CASSGRGGLTDTQYF
TRBJ2-7 TRBV7-3 . CASSPPGLADSYEQYF
TRBJ1-2 TRBV4-1 . CASSQRSGNYGYTF
TRBJ2-7 TRBV28 . CASSLPRRALEQYF
TRBJ1-1 TRBV7-9 once CASSLVVSTEAFF
TRBJ2-1 TRBV28 once CASSHGQGFYNEQFF
TRBJ1-1 TRBV28 . CASSFTDMNTEAFF
TRBJ2-1 TRBV7-9 . CASSTRDSTDNEQFF
TRBJ1-5 TRBV27 . CASSLTRSNQPQHF
TRBJ1-2 TRBV7-3 once CASTNNPAGAPYGYTF
TRBJ2-3 TRBV4-1 . CASSQVYTDTQYF
TRBJ1-2 TRBV14 once CASSSYSGTNYGYTF
TRBJ1-2 TRBV27 . CASSLSDSYGYTF
TRBJ2-5 TRBV7-6 once CASRSRGGGETQYF
TRBJ2-1 TRBV7-8 . CASSPTGRDYYNEQFF
TRBJ1-1 TRBV7-3 . CASSLCRRGACTEAFF
TRBJ1-1 TRBV4-3 . CASSQDAGTEAFF
TRBJ1-2 TRBV11-2 . CASKMAGQPPNYGYTF
TRBJ1-1 TRBV11-3 . CASSPREGTEAFF
TRBJ2-7 TRBV5-1 . CASSQDSHYEQYF
TRBJ2-7 TRBV5-1 . CASGGQSLF
TRBJ1-2 TRBV11-2 . CASSLAPGPLDGYTF
TRBJ2-7 TRBV7-8 once CASSLAPDYEQYF
TRBJ1-1 TRBV7-9 . CASSPIGTVWMGFF
TRBJ1-5 TRBV9 . CASSVGGSNQPQHF
TRBJ2-5 TRBV7-6 . CASSLLLAEFQETQYF
TRBJ2-3 TRBV19 . CASSIGGRLAAQYF
TRBJ2-7 TRBV5-1 once CASSSSGISYEQYF
TRBJ1-3 TRBV28 . CASSPPGQQSSGNTIYF
TRBJ2-1 TRBV4-3 once CASSQEDSGRALSYNEQFF
TRBJ2-2 TRBV29-1 . CSVERDTANTGELFF
TRBJ1-5 TRBV27 once CASSLGEGQPQHF
TRBJ2-4 TRBV4-1 . CASSQGGARIQYF
TRBJ2-1 TRBV11-1 . CASSLLLAGGDEQFF
TRBJ2-3 TRBV9 . CASSVSITANTDTQYF
TRBJ2-7 TRBV30 . CAWTLGHPSTNYGQYF
TRBJ1-1 TRBV28 few CASSTGPNTEAFF
TRBJ2-7 TRBV7-9 . CASSLGRGYDEQYF
TRBJ2-2 TRBV29-1 . CSVDVTGELFF
TRBJ2-7 TRBV28 . CASAGWGQGRGEQYF
TRBJ1-1 TRBV28 once CASSLDISGTEAFF
TRBJ1-2 TRBV7-8 . CASSLEGQGAGGYTF